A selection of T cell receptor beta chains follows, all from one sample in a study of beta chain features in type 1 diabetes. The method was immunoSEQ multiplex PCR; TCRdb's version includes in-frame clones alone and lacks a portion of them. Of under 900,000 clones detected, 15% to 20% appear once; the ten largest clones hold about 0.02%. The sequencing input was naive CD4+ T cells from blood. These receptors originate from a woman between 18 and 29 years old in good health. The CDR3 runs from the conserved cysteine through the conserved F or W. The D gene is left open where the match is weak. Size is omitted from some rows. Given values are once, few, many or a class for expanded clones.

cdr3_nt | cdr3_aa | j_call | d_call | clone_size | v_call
TGCGCCAGCAGAGGAGCAGAACCCAGACTAAACATTCAGTACTTC | CASRGAEPRLNIQYF | TRBJ2-4 | NA | few | TRBV10-2
TGTGCCAGCAGTCGGGACGGGAGTTTTGATACGCAGTATTTT | CASSRDGSFDTQYF | TRBJ2-3 | NA | NA | TRBV6-6
TGTGCCAGCAGCCGACTAGCGGGAGAGGGACCAGATACGCAGTATTTT | CASSRLAGEGPDTQYF | TRBJ2-3 | TRBD2 | NA | TRBV7-2
TGTGCCAGCAGCAAACCGCGGTGTGCTAGCGTGCCCTCTGGGGCCAACGTCCTGACTTTC | CASSKPRCASVPSGANVLTF | TRBJ2-6 | NA | few | TRBV21-1
TGTGCCACCCGTACTAGCGGAAGCAATGAGCAGTTCTTC | CATRTSGSNEQFF | TRBJ2-1 | TRBD2 | few | TRBV4-2
TGTGCCAGCAGCTTAGAGGGGGCAGATACGCAGTATTTT | CASSLEGADTQYF | TRBJ2-3 | NA | NA | TRBV13
TGTGCCAGCAGTCGCTTGGGGAAAGGTGAAGCTTTCTTT | CASSRLGKGEAFF | TRBJ1-1 | NA | NA | TRBV6-5
TGTGCCAGCAGTCCCCCGGGGCGGGAGGCGGTTTCTAAGTACTTC | CASSPPGREAVSKYF | TRBJ2-7 | TRBD2 | few | TRBV6-6
TGTGCCAGCAGCCAGTCGAACCGAGGACTAGCGGGAAATCAGTTCTTC | CASSQSNRGLAGNQFF | TRBJ2-1 | TRBD2 | NA | TRBV4-2
TGTGCCAGCAGTCAGATAAGTGTCTTCTATGGCTACACCTTC | CASSQISVFYGYTF | TRBJ1-2 | NA | few | TRBV28
TGTGCCAGCAGTTCCGCGACCACCATAAAAAACAATGAGCAGTTCTTC | CASSSATTIKNNEQFF | TRBJ2-1 | NA | NA | TRBV28
TGTGCCAGCAGCCCTAGGACAGGGAAGGGGGAGCAGTACTTC | CASSPRTGKGEQYF | TRBJ2-7 | TRBD1 | NA | TRBV7-6
TGTGCCAGCGAAATGGGTACCTTCTCTCGAGCTTTCTTT | CASEMGTFSRAFF | TRBJ1-1 | NA | NA | TRBV19
TGTGCCAGCAGTTATTCCCCTGGCGGGAGTCTTTACGAGCAGTACTTC | CASSYSPGGSLYEQYF | TRBJ2-7 | TRBD2 | few | TRBV6-5
TGTGCCAGCAGCTTGTACAGGCACTCCTACGAGCAGTACTTC | CASSLYRHSYEQYF | TRBJ2-7 | NA | NA | TRBV11-2
TGCGCCAGCAGTCTTAGCGTACCGGGAGAGACCCAGTACTTC | CASSLSVPGETQYF | TRBJ2-5 | NA | NA | TRBV5-1
TGTGCCAGTCCTACTTATGGCTACACCTTC | CASPTYGYTF | TRBJ1-2 | NA | few | TRBV21-1
TGTGCCAGCTCACCGACAGTAGCCCCTGGGGTTGATGGCTACACCTTC | CASSPTVAPGVDGYTF | TRBJ1-2 | NA | few | TRBV18
TGTGCCAGCAGTGAACGCCGGGGGCGGGGCGCCTACGAGCAGTACTTC | CASSERRGRGAYEQYF | TRBJ2-7 | NA | NA | TRBV6-1
TGTGCCAGCAGTGAAGACGGCTCCTACGAGCAGTACTTC | CASSEDGSYEQYF | TRBJ2-7 | NA | few | TRBV2
TGTGCCAGCAGCTTTCTTAGTCCTAGCGGGAGGACGAACACCGGGGAGCTGTTTTTT | CASSFLSPSGRTNTGELFF | TRBJ2-2 | TRBD2 | NA | TRBV11-1
TGCAGTGCTAGCGCGGGAACTGAGCAGTTCTTC | CSASAGTEQFF | TRBJ2-1 | NA | NA | TRBV20-1
TGTGCCAGCAGCTCCTCGACAGTAAACACCGGGGAGCTGTTTTTT | CASSSSTVNTGELFF | TRBJ2-2 | NA | few | TRBV5-4
TGTGCCAGCTCACCACCGCGCGGGACTAGCGACACAGATACGCAGTATTTT | CASSPPRGTSDTDTQYF | TRBJ2-3 | TRBD2 | NA | TRBV18
TGTGCCAGCAGTACATCGGACAGGGGGCCTGCCGGGGAGCTGTTTTTT | CASSTSDRGPAGELFF | TRBJ2-2 | TRBD1 | NA | TRBV28
TGTGCCAGCAGCCGGAGATCGGGACAGGGAGCCTACGAGCAGTACTTC | CASSRRSGQGAYEQYF | TRBJ2-7 | TRBD1 | NA | TRBV5-8
TGTGCCAGCAGTGACGGGGTAAGGGATGAAAAACTGTTTTTT | CASSDGVRDEKLFF | TRBJ1-4 | NA | NA | TRBV2
TGTGCCAGCAGCCGACAGGGGGGCACATCCTACGAGCAGTACTTC | CASSRQGGTSYEQYF | TRBJ2-7 | TRBD1 | few | TRBV6-6
TGTGCCAGTGGGTCGTTTGGCTCACGCGGCCCCTACGAGCAGTACTTC | CASGSFGSRGPYEQYF | TRBJ2-7 | NA | NA | TRBV19
TGTGCCACCTGCGTGAGTGGCTACGAGCAGTACTTC | CATCVSGYEQYF | TRBJ2-7 | NA | few | TRBV28
TGTGCCACCAGCAGAGGAAGCAGGACTAGCGGGAGAGAGACCCAGTACTTC | CATSRGSRTSGRETQYF | TRBJ2-5 | TRBD2 | few | TRBV15
TGTGCCAGCTCACCATTCACTGTGAACACTGAAGCTTTCTTT | CASSPFTVNTEAFF | TRBJ1-1 | NA | few | TRBV18